These 32 T cell receptor beta chains originate from one sample sequenced in a study of blood T cell repertoires in COVID-19. Using immunoSEQ multiplex PCR, the repertoire was profiled, and TCRdb retains in-frame clones only, with some absent. The repertoire includes 100,000 to 150,000 clones, 70% to 90% of them detected once, and about 3.8% sits in the top ten. The sample taken for sequencing was peripheral blood. The receptors come from a woman aged 50 to 60 with acute or convalescent COVID-19.

The genes are TRBV28 and TRBJ2-7; 7 bases are a match to TRBD2. The CDR3 is 15 amino acids. V was pared by 6 bases and J by 2 bases, with 10 bases of the junction left unmatched. Looked up from germline, CDR1 is MDHEN and CDR2 is SYDVKM. The CDR3 sequence is CASRGGAGITYEQYF. CDR3 DNA: TGTGCCAGCAGGGGGGGAGCGGGGATAACCTACGAGCAGTACTTC.

This clone was counted between two and nine times. The chain employs TRBV27 and TRBJ1-5; D ambiguous. V dropped 6 bases and J dropped 4 bases, with 10 bases sitting between them. The CDR3 is 13 amino acids. Germline V CDR1 and CDR2: MNHEY, SMNVEV (reference sequence). CDR3 in amino acids: CASSLQPNQPQHF. The CDR3 DNA sequence: TGTGCCAGCAGCCTACAGCCGAATCAGCCCCAGCATTTT.

This clone appeared once. The CDR3 loop reads CASSQDLGGRALPGTDTQYF. DNA for the CDR3: TGTGCCAGCAGCCAAGATCTTGGAGGGAGGGCCCTCCCGGGCACAGATACGCAGTATTTT. The chain uses TRBV4-2 and TRBJ2-3; 7 bases line up with TRBD2. Germline loops: CDR1 LGHNA, CDR2 YNFKEQ. V lost 0 bases, J lost 1 base, and 16 bases stayed unmatched. The CDR3 extends over 20 amino acids.

This clone was observed many times. V usage is TRBV7-9 and J usage is TRBJ1-6, with TRBD1 as a possible D gene (6 bases). Germline-derived CDR1 and CDR2 are SEHNR and FQNEAQ (reference sequence). This CDR3 contains 15 residues. Trimming stripped 2 bases from V and 8 bases from J, with 13 bases between. Written as DNA, the CDR3 is TGTGCCAGCAGCTTACTGGCGGGGGCTGATTCACCCCTCCACTTT. Protein product: CASSLLAGADSPLHF. The full variable domain, its missing parts supplied by reference TRBV7-9 and TRBJ1-6, is DTGVSQNPRHKITKRGQNVTFRCDPISEHNRLYWYRQTLGQGPEFLTYFQNEAQLEKSRLLSDRFSAERPKGSFSTLEIQRTEQGDSAMYLCASSLLAGADSPLHFGNGTRLTVT.

CDR3 coding DNA: TGCGCCAGCAGCTTGTACCGGGAGAGGGCAGATACGCAGTATTTT. This encodes CASSLYRERADTQYF. The chain couples TRBV5-1 to TRBJ2-3; tentative D call: TRBD2 (6 bases). This CDR3 has 15 residues. V was pared by 1 base and J by 4 bases, with 13 bases between. Germline V gene sequence: CDR1 SGHRS, CDR2 YFSETQ.

J is TRBJ2-7 and V is TRBV2, with TRBD2 matching 10 bases. V shed 7 bases, J shed 6 bases, and the junction held 12 bases outside the gene matches. The CDR3 is made up of 15 amino acids. Germline assignment: CDR1 SNHLY and CDR2 FYNNEI. The CDR3 reads CASTPHSGRATEQYF. In DNA form, the CDR3 reads TGTGCCAGCACTCCCCACAGCGGGAGGGCCACCGAGCAGTACTTC.

This clone turned up a few times. V and J are TRBV5-6 and TRBJ2-3; D unclear. The CDR3 is 13 residues long. The V gene's germline CDR1 is SGHDT and CDR2 YYEEEE. V dropped 4 bases and J dropped 2 bases, with 8 bases sitting between them. The CDR3 here is CASSIQNTDTQYF. In DNA, the CDR3 is TGTGCCAGCAGCATTCAGAACACAGATACGCAGTATTTT.

The chain recombines TRBV20-1 with TRBJ1-2; D may be TRBD1 (5 bases). This CDR3 region has 14 residues. Germline CDR1 DFQATT, CDR2 SNEGSKA (reference sequence). V lost 3 bases and J lost 2, with 13 bases in between. The CDR3 spells CSASSGLLNYGYTF. CDR3 coding DNA: TGCAGTGCTAGTTCGGGACTCTTGAACTATGGCTACACCTTC.

The chain is built from TRBV4-2 and TRBJ2-2, with TRBD2 matching 11 bases. The CDR3 loop spans 17 amino acids. Germline CDR1 LGHNA, CDR2 YNFKEQ. With 1 base clipped from V and 3 bases from J, the junction kept 4 bases outside the gene matches. CDR3 sequence: CASSQVGTSGYTGELFF. The CDR3 nucleotides read TGTGCCAGCAGCCAAGTCGGGACTAGCGGTTACACCGGGGAGCTGTTTTTT.

This chain links TRBV6-6 with TRBJ2-7, with D possibly TRBD1 on 6 matching bases. V lost 6 bases, J lost 5 bases, and 20 bases lay in between. This CDR3 contains 15 residues. Germline CDR1 is MNHNY and CDR2 is SVGAGI (reference sequence). The CDR3 coding sequence is TGTGCCAGCAGGAAGGACAGCATTCCCCTCCACGAGCAGTACTTC. It encodes CASRKDSIPLHEQYF.

The V and J genes are TRBV7-9 and TRBJ1-1, with D hard to call. The CDR3 length is 12 residues. V was pared by 3 bases and J by 4 bases, with 6 bases between. The germline V gene has CDR1 SEHNR and CDR2 FQNEAQ (reference sequence). The CDR3 is CASSFPGTEAFF. CDR3 nucleotides: TGTGCCAGCAGCTTCCCGGGCACTGAAGCTTTCTTT. The whole variable domain, remainder taken from reference TRBV7-9 and TRBJ1-1, is DTGVSQNPRHKITKRGQNVTFRCDPISEHNRLYWYRQTLGQGPEFLTYFQNEAQLEKSRLLSDRFSAERPKGSFSTLEIQRTEQGDSAMYLCASSFPGTEAFFGQGTRLTVV.

V usage is TRBV5-1 and J usage is TRBJ2-4, with TRBD2 matching 8 bases. V was pared by 0 bases and J by 7 bases, with 9 bases of the junction left unmatched. This CDR3 comprises 16 residues. Germline lookup yields CDR1 SGHRS and CDR2 YFSETQ. The chain's CDR3 is CASSLEPRASGNIQYF. CDR3 bases: TGCGCCAGCAGCTTGGAACCGCGTGCTAGCGGGAACATTCAGTACTTC.

The chain has TRBV15 and TRBJ1-1, with 9 nucleotides matching TRBD1. CDR1 and CDR2 from the germline V gene are LNHNV and YYDKDF (reference sequence). V trimming: 0 bases; J trimming: 6 bases; junction bases outside the gene matches: 11. The CDR3 has 17 amino acids. The CDR3 bases are TGTGCCACCAGCAGAGAAACCCCGGGACAGGGATACCCTGAAGCTTTCTTT. As protein: CATSRETPGQGYPEAFF.

The rearrangement links TRBV15 to TRBJ2-5; D perhaps matches TRBD2 (6 bases). The CDR3 is made up of 13 amino acids. Germline-derived CDR1 and CDR2 are LNHNV and YYDKDF (reference sequence). V lost 5 bases to trimming and J lost 5 bases, with 12 bases between them. The CDR3 DNA sequence: TGTGCCACCAGCCGGGACTTAGGGGAGACCCAGTACTTC. Translated: CATSRDLGETQYF.

This chain joins TRBV3-1 (or the pseudogene TRBV3-2) and TRBJ1-2, with D perhaps matching TRBD1 (5 bases). V was pared by 0 bases and J by 2 bases, with 10 bases between. Germline loops: CDR1 LGHDT, CDR2 YNNKEL (reference sequence). The CDR3 length is 15 residues. CDR3 amino acids: CASSQDPRQNYGYTF. The CDR3 DNA sequence: TGTGCCAGCAGCCAAGATCCGAGACAGAACTATGGCTACACCTTC.

The V and J genes are TRBV29-1 and TRBJ1-4; D ambiguous. This CDR3 is built from 11 residues. Trimming pared 6 bases from V and 2 bases from J, leaving 4 bases between. Germline V gene lookup returns CDR1 SQVTM and CDR2 ANQGSEA. The CDR3 reads CSVRTNEKLFF. The CDR3 nucleotides are TGCAGCGTCCGTACTAATGAAAAACTGTTTTTT.

A remark on this clone: Other nucleotide sequences from this sample produce the same CDR3. The chain employs TRBV6-5 and TRBJ2-6; no clear D gene. The CDR3 extends over 16 amino acids. Germline V lookup: CDR1 MNHEY, CDR2 SVGAGI. V was clipped by 0 bases and J by 0 bases, with 6 bases between them. This CDR3 is CASSYSPGSGANVLTF. The CDR3 nucleotides are TGTGCCAGCAGTTACTCGCCCGGCTCTGGGGCCAACGTCCTGACTTTC.

The chain carries TRBV5-1 and TRBJ2-7; D is possibly TRBD2 (5 bases). Per the germline V gene, CDR1 is SGHRS and CDR2 is YFSETQ. The CDR3 runs to 15 residues. The V and J ends lost 2 bases and 4 bases respectively, with 16 bases between them. CDR3 nucleotides: TGCGCCAGCAGCTTTTATCCGGGGAAATCTTACGAGCAGTACTTC. Its protein product is CASSFYPGKSYEQYF.

The chain carries TRBV9 and TRBJ1-1; tentative D call: TRBD1 (5 bases). Germline V gene sequence: CDR1 SGDLS, CDR2 YYNGEE. Trimming stripped 0 bases from V and 4 bases from J, with 13 bases between. The CDR3 contains 15 residues. CDR3 DNA sequence: TGTGCCAGCAGCGTAGTTGGGGCCCGCGGCACTGAAGCTTTCTTT. It specifies CASSVVGARGTEAFF.

The J gene is TRBJ1-3, the V gene TRBV2, with D possibly TRBD1 on 6 matching bases. The germline V gene encodes CDR1 SNHLY and CDR2 FYNNEI. The CDR3 loop spans 16 amino acids. V was clipped by 3 bases and J by 2 bases, with 14 bases between them. Written as DNA, the CDR3 is TGTGCCAGCAGTGACTTCCCCGGGACAACTGGAAACACCATATATTTT. It codes for CASSDFPGTTGNTIYF. The complete variable domain, with remaining parts taken from reference TRBV2 and TRBJ1-3, reads EPEVTQTPSHQVTQMGQEVILRCVPISNHLYFYWYRQILGQKVEFLVSFYNNEISEKSEIFDDQFSVERPDGSNFTLKIRSTKLEDSAMYFCASSDFPGTTGNTIYFGEGSWLTVV.

V and J are TRBV18 and TRBJ1-2, with D perhaps matching TRBD1 (5 bases). Trimming pared 2 bases from V and 7 bases from J, leaving 14 bases between. CDR3 length: 14 amino acids. Germline values: CDR1 KGHSH, CDR2 LQKENI. CDR3 sequence: CASSPTDSLTGYTF. The CDR3, as DNA: TGTGCCAGCTCACCAACCGACAGCCTGACTGGCTACACCTTC.

This chain connects TRBV7-2 to TRBJ1-1, with 7 bases matching TRBD1. After removal of 4 bases from V and 3 bases from J, the junction contained 2 bases not matched to a gene. Germline V gene lookup returns CDR1 SGHTA and CDR2 FQGNSA. This CDR3 has 13 amino acids. CDR3 coding DNA: TGTGCCAGCAGCTACCAGGGGGACACTGAAGCTTTCTTT. It specifies CASSYQGDTEAFF.

The chain is built from TRBV11-2 and TRBJ2-2, with D possibly being TRBD1 (6 bases). Trimming removed 5 bases at V and 7 bases at J, with 20 bases between. The germline gives CDR1 SGHAT, CDR2 FQNNGV. The CDR3 has 16 amino acids. The CDR3, as DNA: TGTGCCAGCAGCAAAACGCGGTCAGGGGTCGTCGGGGAGCTGTTTTTT. Translated: CASSKTRSGVVGELFF.

DNA for the CDR3: TGCAGCGCGTTGCGGGACACTGAAGCTTTCTTT. Its protein product is CSALRDTEAFF. The V gene is TRBV29-1, the J gene TRBJ1-1; D unclear. The germline gives CDR1 SQVTM, CDR2 ANQGSEA. Trimming pared 7 bases from V and 3 bases from J, leaving 9 bases between. This CDR3 contains 11 residues.

The J gene is TRBJ2-2, the V gene TRBV6-2 or TRBV6-3; TRBD1 is a possible D gene (6 bases). V was trimmed by 7 bases and J by 6 bases, leaving 18 bases between them. Germline CDR1 is MNHEY and CDR2 is SVGEGT. This CDR3 spans 15 amino acids. CDR3 sequence: CASNPRTVVPGELFF. CDR3 bases: TGTGCCAGCAACCCCAGGACAGTAGTTCCCGGGGAGCTGTTTTTT.

This clone was observed once. This chain links TRBV20-1 with TRBJ1-6, with 7 nucleotides matching TRBD1. Germline assignment: CDR1 DFQATT and CDR2 SNEGSKA (reference sequence). J lost 7 bases, V lost 3 bases, and 9 bases had no gene match. CDR3 length equals 15 residues. The CDR3 DNA follows: TGCAGTGCTAGTCGGGGGACAGCTACGAATTCACCCCTCCACTTT. It codes for CSASRGTATNSPLHF.

This rearrangement joins TRBV3-1 (or the pseudogene TRBV3-2) to TRBJ1-6; 7 nucleotides line up with TRBD1. The CDR3 is 12 amino acids. CDR1 and CDR2 from the germline V gene are LGHDT and YNNKEL (reference sequence). Unmatched junction bases numbered 5, after V lost 6 bases and J lost 12 bases. The CDR3 spells CASSRQGEPLHF. The CDR3 nucleotides are TGTGCCAGCAGTAGACAGGGCGAACCCCTCCACTTT.

The chain links TRBV7-9 to TRBJ2-1; 10 nucleotides agree with TRBD2. Germline assignment: CDR1 SEHNR and CDR2 FQNEAQ (reference sequence). Losses at the gene ends were 5 bases for V and 9 bases for J; bases not matched to a gene: 13. The CDR3 covers 16 residues. The DNA for the CDR3 is TGTGCCAGCAGCCCCTCCGGACTAGCGGCAGGGAGTGAGCAGTTCTTC. Translating it yields CASSPSGLAAGSEQFF.

This rearrangement joins TRBV5-1 to TRBJ2-5; D remains unclear. This CDR3 is 15 amino acids long. The V end lost 4 bases, the J end lost 5 bases, and 18 bases lay between the germline ends. Germline V lookup: CDR1 SGHRS, CDR2 YFSETQ. The CDR3 protein is CASSLGYRNGETQYF. CDR3 in DNA: TGCGCCAGCAGCCTGGGGTATAGAAACGGGGAGACCCAGTACTTC.

The V and J genes are TRBV27 and TRBJ2-1; tentatively, D is TRBD1 (6 bases). V lost 4 bases, J lost 3 bases, and 10 bases lay in between. Germline CDR1 and CDR2: MNHEY and SMNVEV (reference sequence). The CDR3 totals 14 residues. This chain's CDR3 is CASSSQGNYNEQFF. As DNA, the CDR3 is TGTGCCAGCAGTTCCCAGGGGAACTACAATGAGCAGTTCTTC.

The genes are TRBV5-4 and TRBJ2-3; TRBD1 agrees at 9 bases. CDR1 SGHNT and CDR2 YYREEE come from the germline V gene (reference sequence). Losses at the gene ends were 9 bases for V and 3 bases for J; bases not matched to a gene: 8. This CDR3 spans 14 amino acids. The CDR3 DNA follows: TGTGCCACTTTCCGGGACAGGGTAACAGATACGCAGTATTTT. Protein: CATFRDRVTDTQYF.

The sample holds one count of this clone. The gene calls are TRBV18 and TRBJ1-2; TRBD1 agrees at 8 bases. CDR3 length: 14 amino acids. After removal of 2 bases from V and 7 bases from J, the junction contained 6 bases not matched to a gene. Germline assignment: CDR1 KGHSH and CDR2 LQKENI. CDR3 amino acids: CASSPETGGSGYTF. The CDR3, as DNA: TGTGCCAGCTCACCAGAAACAGGGGGATCTGGCTACACCTTC.